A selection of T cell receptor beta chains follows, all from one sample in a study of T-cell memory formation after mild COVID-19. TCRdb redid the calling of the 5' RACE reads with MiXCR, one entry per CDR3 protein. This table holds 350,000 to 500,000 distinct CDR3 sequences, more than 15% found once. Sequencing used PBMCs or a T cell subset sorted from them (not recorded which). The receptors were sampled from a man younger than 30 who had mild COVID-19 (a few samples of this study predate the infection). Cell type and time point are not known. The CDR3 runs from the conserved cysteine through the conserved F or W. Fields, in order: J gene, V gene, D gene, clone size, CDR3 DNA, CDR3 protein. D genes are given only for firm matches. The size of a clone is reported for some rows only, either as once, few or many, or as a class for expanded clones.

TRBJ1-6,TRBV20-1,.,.,TGCAGTGCTAGAGGGTGGGGAACCCTCCACTTT,CSARGWGTLHF
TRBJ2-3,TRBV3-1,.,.,TGTGCCAGCAGCCGACAAGCTAGCACAGATACGCAGTATTTT,CASSRQASTDTQYF
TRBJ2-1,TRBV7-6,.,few,TGTGCCAGCAGCCCAATTACAGACCGTATCTCCTACAATGAGCAGTTCTTC,CASSPITDRISYNEQFF
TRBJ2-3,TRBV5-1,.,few,TGCGCCAGCAGCCCCGGGCGGGGTGGTAACACAGATACGCAGTATTTT,CASSPGRGGNTDTQYF
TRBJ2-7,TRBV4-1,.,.,TGCGCCAGCAGCCAAGATGAGGGAGGTCACTACGAGCAGTACTTC,CASSQDEGGHYEQYF
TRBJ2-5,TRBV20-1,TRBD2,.,TGCAGTGCTTACAAGGGACTAGCAGAGACCCAGTACTTC,CSAYKGLAETQYF
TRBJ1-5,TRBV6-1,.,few,TGTGCCAGCAGTGAAGTGGGACGGACACAGCCCCAGCATTTT,CASSEVGRTQPQHF
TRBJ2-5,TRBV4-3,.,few,TGCGCCAGCAGCCGGCGAGCAGGAACTCAAGAGACCCAGTACTTC,CASSRRAGTQETQYF
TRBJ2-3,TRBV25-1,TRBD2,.,TGTGCCAGCGCGAGAACTAGCGGGGGGGCAGCGCAGTATTTT,CASARTSGGAAQYF
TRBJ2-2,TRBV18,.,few,TGTGCCAGCTCACCACCGTTGGGGGGCACCGGGGAGCTGTTTTTT,CASSPPLGGTGELFF
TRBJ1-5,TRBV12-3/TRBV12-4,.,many,TGTGCCAGCAGTTTAGCAAACGGGACACCCCAGCATTTT,CASSLANGTPQHF
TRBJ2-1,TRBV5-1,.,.,TGCGCCAGCAGCTCCGGACACAACAATGAGCAGTTCTTC,CASSSGHNNEQFF
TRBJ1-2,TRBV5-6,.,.,TGTGCCAGCAGCCGGGGGGCGGTCTATGGCTACACCTTC,CASSRGAVYGYTF
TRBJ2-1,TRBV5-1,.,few,TGCGCCAGCAGCTTAGGGTGGGGGCTATACAATGAGCAGTTCTTC,CASSLGWGLYNEQFF
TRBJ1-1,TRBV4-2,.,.,TGTGCCAGCAGCCAGGGTGGATGGTCAGGGAACACTGAAGCTTTCTTT,CASSQGGWSGNTEAFF
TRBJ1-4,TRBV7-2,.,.,TGTGCCAGCAGCTTAGACGGGAGAAATGAAAAACTGTTTTTT,CASSLDGRNEKLFF
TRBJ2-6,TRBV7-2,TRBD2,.,TGTGCCAGCAGCTTTCTTCTAGCGGGGGTCTCCGGGGCCAACGTCCTGACTTTC,CASSFLLAGVSGANVLTF
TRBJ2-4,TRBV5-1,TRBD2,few,TGCGCCAGCAGCGAAATTGTTGGGACTAGCGGGGGCATTCAGTACTTC,CASSEIVGTSGGIQYF
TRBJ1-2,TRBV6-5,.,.,TGTGCCAGCAGTTACTCGAGTGCGACCCGGGGCTACACCTTC,CASSYSSATRGYTF
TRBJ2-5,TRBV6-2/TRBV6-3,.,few,TGTGCCAGCAGTTACGGGCTAGCCGGTCCGGGGACCCAGTACTTC,CASSYGLAGPGTQYF
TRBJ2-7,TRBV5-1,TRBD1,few,TGCGCCAGCAGCTTGGGTCCAGGGGGAATGAACGAGCAGTACTTC,CASSLGPGGMNEQYF
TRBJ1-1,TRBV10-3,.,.,TGTGCCATCACGATCTCTCGGGGCACTGAAGCTTTCTTT,CAITISRGTEAFF
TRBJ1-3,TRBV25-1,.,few,TGTGCCAGCGAGTCTGGACTCCACTCTGGAAACACCATATATTTT,CASESGLHSGNTIYF
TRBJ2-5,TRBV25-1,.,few,TGTGCCAGCAGTGGGGGGCATGAGACCCAGTACTTC,CASSGGHETQYF
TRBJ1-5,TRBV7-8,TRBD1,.,TGTGCCAGCAGCTCACGGCGACAGGGACGTAATCAGCCCCAGCATTTT,CASSSRRQGRNQPQHF
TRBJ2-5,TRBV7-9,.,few,TGTGCCAGCAGCTGGAGGGGGACCCAGTACTTC,CASSWRGTQYF
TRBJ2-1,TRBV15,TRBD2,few,TGTGCCACCAGACCTGAAATCGGACTAGCGGGCAATGAGCAGTTCTTC,CATRPEIGLAGNEQFF
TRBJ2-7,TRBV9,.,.,TGTGCCAGCAGTCAGGGCCTAGCGCTCTACGAGCAGTACTTC,CASSQGLALYEQYF
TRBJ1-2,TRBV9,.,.,TGTGCCAGCACCATGGGGTTAGGGTACTATGGCTACACCTTC,CASTMGLGYYGYTF
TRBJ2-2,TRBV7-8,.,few,TGTGCCAGCAGCTTTAGACACCCCACCGGGGAGCTGTTTTTT,CASSFRHPTGELFF
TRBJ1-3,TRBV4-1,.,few,TGCGCCAGCAGCCAAGATACGGCCCAGGGCTCTGGAAACACCATATATTTT,CASSQDTAQGSGNTIYF
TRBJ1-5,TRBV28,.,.,TGTGCCAGCAGTTTATACCCTAGCAATCAGCCCCAGCATTTT,CASSLYPSNQPQHF
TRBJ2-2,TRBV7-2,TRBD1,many,TGTGCCAGCAGCCGTGGGTGGGACAGCACCGGGGAGCTGTTTTTT,CASSRGWDSTGELFF
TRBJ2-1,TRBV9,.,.,TGTGCCAGCAGCGTAGATGTCAATGAGCAGTTCTTC,CASSVDVNEQFF
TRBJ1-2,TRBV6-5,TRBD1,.,TGTGCCAGCAGTTACTTCGCAGGGGGTATTAACTATGGCTACACCTTC,CASSYFAGGINYGYTF
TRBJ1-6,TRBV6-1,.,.,TGTGCCAGCAGTGAAGGGGCCGGGTGGAGCTCACCCCTCCACTTT,CASSEGAGWSSPLHF
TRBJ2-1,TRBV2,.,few,TGTGCCAGCAGTGAACGGGACAACTCCTACAATGAGCAGTTCTTC,CASSERDNSYNEQFF
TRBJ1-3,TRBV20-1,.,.,TGCAGTGCTAGATCGGGGAGAACTGGAAACACCATATATTTT,CSARSGRTGNTIYF
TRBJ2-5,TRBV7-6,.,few,TGTGCCAGCAGCCGCATACCACAAGAGACCCAGTACTTC,CASSRIPQETQYF
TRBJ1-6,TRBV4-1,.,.,TGCGCCAGCAGCCAAGAGGGGAATTCACCCCTCCACTTT,CASSQEGNSPLHF
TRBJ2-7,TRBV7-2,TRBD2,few,TGTGCCAGCAGCTTAGATTTCGGCGGGGGGCCCTCCGAGCAGTACTTC,CASSLDFGGGPSEQYF
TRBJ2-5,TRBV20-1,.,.,TGCAGTGCTCTCCCGACGGGAATGGGGACCCAGTACTTC,CSALPTGMGTQYF
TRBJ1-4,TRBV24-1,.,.,TGTGCCACCAGGAACCCAGGGGAGCTTAATGAAAAACTGTTTTTT,CATRNPGELNEKLFF
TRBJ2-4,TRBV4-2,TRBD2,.,TGTGCCAGCAGCCAAGGGGGACTAGCTAACATTCAGTACTTC,CASSQGGLANIQYF
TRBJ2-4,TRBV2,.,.,TGTGCCAGCAGTGAAGCAACGGGCCGAAACATTCAGTACTTC,CASSEATGRNIQYF
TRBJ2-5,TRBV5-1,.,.,TGCGCCAGCAGCGGGTGGGGGACGGTACAAGAGACCCAGTACTTC,CASSGWGTVQETQYF
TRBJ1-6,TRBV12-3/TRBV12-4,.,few,TGTGCCAGCAGTTTACAGGGTTTGGGGCTTCCCCTCCACTTT,CASSLQGLGLPLHF
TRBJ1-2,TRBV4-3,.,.,TGCGCCAGCAGCCAAGATCGGCGCTATGGCTACACCTTC,CASSQDRRYGYTF
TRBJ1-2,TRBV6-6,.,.,TGTGCCAACAGTTATCCGGACCTTGGGGGAGGCTACACCTTC,CANSYPDLGGGYTF
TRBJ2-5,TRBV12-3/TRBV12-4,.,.,TGTGCCAGCAGTTTAAAGGGCAGGGGCCAAGAGACCCAGTACTTC,CASSLKGRGQETQYF
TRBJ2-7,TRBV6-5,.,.,TGTGCCAGCAGCAAACTAGCCGCCCTCGAGCAGTACTTC,CASSKLAALEQYF
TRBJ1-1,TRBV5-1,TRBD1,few,TGCGCCAGCAGCACGGGACAGGGGGTCACTGAAGCTTTCTTT,CASSTGQGVTEAFF
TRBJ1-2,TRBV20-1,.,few,TGCAGTGCTAGTGGAACGGCAGGCTACACCTTC,CSASGTAGYTF
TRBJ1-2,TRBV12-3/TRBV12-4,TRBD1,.,TGTGCCAGCAGTTTAACGGACAGGGCTGGTGGCTACACCTTC,CASSLTDRAGGYTF
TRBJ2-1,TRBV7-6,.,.,TGTGCCAGCAGCTTACCGGGAATCACCTACAATGAGCAGTTCTTC,CASSLPGITYNEQFF